The rows below give T cell receptor beta chains drawn from one sample of a study of CD8+ T cells in alopecia areata. TCRdb keeps only in-frame clones here, not all; method: immunoSEQ multiplex PCR. The data hold 150,000 to 250,000 clones, with 55% to 70% observed a single time. The specimen comprised CD4+ T cells sorted from blood, sampled at week 24, from a patient treated with tofacitinib. Every receptor here comes from a human donor with alopecia areata. Each CDR3 is given with its conserved first and last residue. A D gene is named only where the DNA matches it firmly. Part of the rows lack a size; the others show once, few, many or a class for expanded clones.

v_gene: TRBV5-1; d_gene: NA; abundance: NA; j_gene: TRBJ2-3; CDR3aa: CASSLGATDTQYF; CDR3nt: TGCGCCAGCAGCTTGGGGGCCACAGATACGCAGTATTTT
v_gene: TRBV7-2; d_gene: NA; abundance: NA; j_gene: TRBJ2-1; CDR3aa: CASSLARLPNEQFF; CDR3nt: TGTGCCAGCAGCTTAGCGCGCTTGCCAAATGAGCAGTTCTTC
v_gene: TRBV19; d_gene: NA; abundance: few; j_gene: TRBJ2-3; CDR3aa: CASSIEGVALTSTDTQYF; CDR3nt: TGTGCCAGTAGTATAGAAGGGGTAGCGCTTACTAGCACAGATACGCAGTATTTT
v_gene: TRBV7-9; d_gene: TRBD1; abundance: once; j_gene: TRBJ2-5; CDR3aa: CASSNEHRTGRRETQYF; CDR3nt: TGTGCCAGCAGCAACGAACACAGGACAGGGAGGAGAGAGACCCAGTACTTC
v_gene: TRBV5-4; d_gene: NA; abundance: NA; j_gene: TRBJ1-2; CDR3aa: CASSLAGQKGYTF; CDR3nt: TGTGCCAGCAGCTTGGCCGGACAGAAGGGCTACACCTTC
v_gene: TRBV7-2; d_gene: NA; abundance: once; j_gene: TRBJ2-7; CDR3aa: CASSFAPSRDNSYEQYF; CDR3nt: TGTGCCAGCAGCTTCGCCCCGTCGCGGGACAACTCCTACGAGCAGTACTTC
v_gene: TRBV29-1; d_gene: NA; abundance: NA; j_gene: TRBJ2-3; CDR3aa: CSDRQDGTDTQYF; CDR3nt: TGCAGCGACCGACAGGACGGCACAGATACGCAGTATTTT
v_gene: TRBV5-1; d_gene: NA; abundance: few; j_gene: TRBJ1-6; CDR3aa: CASSLEVTAGSPLHF; CDR3nt: TGCGCCAGCAGCTTGGAAGTGACAGCAGGGTCACCCCTCCACTTT
v_gene: TRBV27; d_gene: TRBD1; abundance: NA; j_gene: TRBJ2-1; CDR3aa: CASSDRANEQFF; CDR3nt: TGTGCCAGCAGTGACAGGGCCAATGAGCAGTTCTTC
v_gene: TRBV11-2; d_gene: NA; abundance: NA; j_gene: TRBJ2-3; CDR3aa: CASSPILGTDTQYF; CDR3nt: TGTGCCAGCAGCCCGATCCTCGGCACAGATACGCAGTATTTT
v_gene: TRBV4-3; d_gene: NA; abundance: few; j_gene: TRBJ1-2; CDR3aa: CASSQAVGDYYGYTF; CDR3nt: TGCGCCAGCAGCCAAGCGGTTGGGGACTACTATGGCTACACCTTC
v_gene: TRBV7-9; d_gene: NA; abundance: NA; j_gene: TRBJ1-6; CDR3aa: CASSFTGTANSPLHF; CDR3nt: TGTGCCAGCAGCTTCACCGGGACCGCAAATTCACCCCTCCACTTT
v_gene: TRBV18; d_gene: TRBD2; abundance: NA; j_gene: TRBJ2-6; CDR3aa: CASSPRTSGGSGANVLTF; CDR3nt: TGTGCCAGCTCACCGAGGACTAGCGGGGGCTCTGGGGCCAACGTCCTGACTTTC
v_gene: TRBV7-2; d_gene: NA; abundance: few; j_gene: TRBJ2-1; CDR3aa: CASSTWTDNEQFF; CDR3nt: TGTGCCAGCAGCACCTGGACAGACAATGAGCAGTTCTTC
v_gene: TRBV6-5; d_gene: NA; abundance: NA; j_gene: TRBJ2-7; CDR3aa: CASRRSLYEQYF; CDR3nt: TGTGCCAGCAGGCGGAGCCTCTACGAGCAGTACTTC
v_gene: TRBV4-3; d_gene: NA; abundance: NA; j_gene: TRBJ2-1; CDR3aa: CASSQSFGSGALPGFF; CDR3nt: NA